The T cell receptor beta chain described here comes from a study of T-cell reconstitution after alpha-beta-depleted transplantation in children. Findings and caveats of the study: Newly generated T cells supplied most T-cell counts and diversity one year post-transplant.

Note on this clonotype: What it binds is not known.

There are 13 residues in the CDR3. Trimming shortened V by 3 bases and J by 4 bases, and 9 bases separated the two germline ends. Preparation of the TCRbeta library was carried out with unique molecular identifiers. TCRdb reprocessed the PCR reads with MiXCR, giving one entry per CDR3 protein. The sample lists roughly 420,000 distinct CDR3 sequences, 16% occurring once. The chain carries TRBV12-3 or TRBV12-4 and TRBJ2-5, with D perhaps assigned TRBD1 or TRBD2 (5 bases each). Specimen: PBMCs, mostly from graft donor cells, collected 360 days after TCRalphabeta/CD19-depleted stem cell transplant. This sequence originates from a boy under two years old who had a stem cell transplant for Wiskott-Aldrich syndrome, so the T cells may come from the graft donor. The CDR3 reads CASSFGGIETQYF. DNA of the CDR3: TGTGCCAGCAGTTTTGGGGGTATAGAGACCCAGTACTTC.